A single sample is the source of the 20 T cell receptor beta chains below, sequenced in a study of blood T cell repertoires in COVID-19. The table came from immunoSEQ multiplex PCR; TCRdb's copy has only in-frame clones and leaves some out. The sample shows tens of thousands of clones, 90% of them seen only once. What was sequenced was peripheral blood. The source is a man aged 60 to 75 with acute or convalescent COVID-19.

The V call is TRBV5-1, the J call TRBJ1-2; no clear D. This CDR3 region has 17 residues. With 0 bases removed from V and 0 bases from J, the gap between germline ends came to 15 bases. Germline CDR1 is SGHRS and CDR2 is YFSETQ. This chain's CDR3 is CASSLDAATVPNYGYTF. Here the CDR3 DNA reads TGCGCCAGCAGCTTGGACGCCGCCACAGTACCTAACTATGGCTACACCTTC.

CDR3 sequence reads: CASRSSGEQFF. In nucleotides, the CDR3 is TGTGCCAGCAGGTCAAGCGGCGAGCAGTTCTTC. The chain links TRBV7-2 to TRBJ2-1, with a possible D match to TRBD2 (5 bases). The V and J ends lost 6 bases and 10 bases respectively, with 10 bases between them. Germline V CDR1 and CDR2: SGHTA, FQGNSA. The CDR3 contains 11 residues. The full variable domain, in which reference TRBV7-2 and TRBJ2-1 provide the parts outside the CDR3, is GAGVSQSPSNKVTEKGKDVELRCDPISGHTALYWYRQSLGQGLEFLIYFQGNSAPDKSGLPSDRFSAERTGGSVSTLTIQRTQQEDSAVYLCASRSSGEQFFGPGTRLTVL.

The chain recombines TRBV12-5 with TRBJ2-7, with TRBD1 matching 11 bases. The V gene end was trimmed by 9 bases and the J gene end by 4 bases; junction bases not matched to a gene: 8. This CDR3 is built from 14 residues. Germline CDR1 and CDR2: LGHNT and FRNRAP. The CDR3 is CASNSGTGGYEQYF. DNA of the CDR3: TGTGCTAGCAACTCCGGGACAGGGGGGTACGAGCAGTACTTC.

V and J are TRBV11-2 and TRBJ1-4; 8 positions agree with TRBD1. V lost 0 bases, J lost 10 bases, and 4 bases stayed unmatched. The CDR3 consists of 14 residues. Per the germline V gene, CDR1 is SGHAT and CDR2 is FQNNGV. This CDR3 is CASSLDATGVKLFF. DNA for the CDR3: TGTGCCAGCAGCTTAGATGCGACAGGGGTAAAACTGTTTTTT. The full variable domain, in which reference TRBV11-2 and TRBJ1-4 provide the parts outside the CDR3, is EAGVAQSPRYKIIEKRQSVAFWCNPISGHATLYWYQQILGQGPKLLIQFQNNGVVDDSQLPKDRFSAERLKGVDSTLKIQPAKLEDSAVYLCASSLDATGVKLFFGSGTQLSVL.

The V gene is TRBV6-1, the J gene TRBJ2-1, with 9 bases lining up with TRBD2. The CDR3 has 16 residues. Germline lookup yields CDR1 MNHNS and CDR2 SASEGT. Trimming removed 2 bases from V and 9 bases from J; junction bases left unmatched: 11. The CDR3 protein is CASSERKLAGALEQFF. CDR3 nucleotide sequence: TGTGCCAGCAGTGAAAGGAAATTAGCGGGGGCCCTTGAGCAGTTCTTC.

The V gene is TRBV19, the J gene TRBJ1-2; unclear D gene. The germline V gene has CDR1 LNHDA and CDR2 SQIVND (reference sequence). The CDR3 contains 13 residues. V lost 6 bases to trimming and J lost 6 bases, with 14 bases between them. CDR3 in DNA: TGTGCCAGTAGGGTACGGGGTTTTCATGGCTACACCTTC. This gives the protein CASRVRGFHGYTF.

Within the sample, this clone is medium-sized. The chain carries TRBV18 and TRBJ2-7, with D possibly being TRBD1 (5 bases). The germline gives CDR1 KGHSH, CDR2 LQKENI. The ends were cut back, 3 bases at V and 2 bases at J, with 8 bases in the middle. The CDR3 covers 13 residues. The CDR3, as DNA: TGTGCCAGCTCACCCGACAGCCCCTACGAGCAGTACTTC. Protein product: CASSPDSPYEQYF.

The chain employs TRBV2 and TRBJ1-4; D unclear. V was pared by 3 bases and J by 4 bases, with 12 bases between. The CDR3 extends over 15 amino acids. Germline lookup yields CDR1 SNHLY and CDR2 FYNNEI. DNA of the CDR3: TGTGCCAGCAGTGATTCTGGGCTGTTTAATGAAAAACTGTTTTTT. This sequence encodes CASSDSGLFNEKLFF.

This clone was seen just once. The chain is built from TRBV18 and TRBJ1-1; TRBD1 matches 9 bases. This CDR3 has 15 residues. Trimming removed 6 bases from V and 1 base from J; junction bases left unmatched: 6. Germline V gene data show CDR1 as KGHSH and CDR2 as LQKENI. In DNA, the CDR3 is TGTGCCAGCTCCGGGGGGACAGGGAAGAACACTGAAGCTTTCTTT. As protein: CASSGGTGKNTEAFF.

The rearrangement links TRBV21-1 to TRBJ2-7; the D segment call TRBD1 is taken from the table without a DNA check. TRBV21-1 has pseudogene status. The CDR3 consists of 15 residues. The DNA for the CDR3 is TGTGCCAGCAGCAAAGAAGCCGACAACCGCTACGAGCAGTACTTC. Residues: CASSKEADNRYEQYF.

This chain uses TRBV27 with TRBJ1-1; D is uncertain. CDR3 length: 15 amino acids. Germline V gene data show CDR1 as MNHEY and CDR2 as SMNVEV (reference sequence). The V and J ends lost 1 base and 7 bases respectively, with 16 bases between them. The CDR3 is CASSLLRAPLVEAFF. CDR3 nucleotides: TGTGCCAGCAGTTTATTGAGGGCGCCGTTGGTTGAAGCTTTCTTT.

The rearrangement uses TRBV2 and TRBJ1-6, with 7 positions matching TRBD1. V lost 6 bases, J lost 5 bases, and 4 bases stayed unmatched. Per germline, CDR1 SNHLY and CDR2 FYNNEI. The CDR3 consists of 14 residues. The CDR3 region is CASRQGNHNSPLHF. CDR3 DNA sequence: TGTGCCAGCAGACAGGGGAACCATAATTCACCCCTCCACTTT.

V is TRBV5-4 and J is TRBJ2-2; 7 bases are shared with TRBD1. The CDR3 has 14 amino acids. The junction had 3 bases not matched to a gene; V was cut back by 4 bases and J by 3 bases. CDR1 SGHNT and CDR2 YYREEE come from the germline V gene (reference sequence). The CDR3 sequence is CASSETGDTGELFF. In DNA form, the CDR3 reads TGTGCCAGCAGCGAAACAGGGGACACCGGGGAGCTGTTTTTT.

This chain joins TRBV24-1 and TRBJ2-1; 11 bases agree with TRBD2. The CDR3 sequence is 16 residues long. From germline, CDR1 is KGHDR and CDR2 SFDVKD. With V trimmed by 4 bases and J by 4 bases, 5 bases remained unmatched. The CDR3 protein is CATSERLAGSYNEQFF. DNA of the CDR3: TGTGCCACCAGTGAGCGACTAGCGGGGTCTTACAATGAGCAGTTCTTC.

The J gene is TRBJ1-1, the V gene TRBV6-5; TRBD1 aligns across 7 bases. The V and J ends lost 6 bases and 1 base, in that order; junction bases with no gene match: 8. CDR3 length: 15 amino acids. Germline assignment: CDR1 MNHEY and CDR2 SVGAGI. Written as DNA, the CDR3 is TGTGCCAGCAGCGAGACCGGACAGGAGAACACTGAAGCTTTCTTT. It yields the protein CASSETGQENTEAFF.

The chain has TRBV30 and TRBJ1-4; the D gene is possibly TRBD1 (6 bases). The CDR3 is 12 amino acids. The germline V gene encodes CDR1 GTSNPN and CDR2 SVGIG (reference sequence). The ends were cut back, 8 bases at V and 8 bases at J, with 15 bases in the middle. CDR3 sequence: CAETGSVEKLFF. CDR3 DNA: TGTGCCGAGACAGGCAGTGTCGAAAAACTGTTTTTT.

This clone came up once. The CDR3 DNA is TGCGCCAGTATTCCCGAGGGGAACACCGGGGAGCTGTTTTTT. Its translation is CASIPEGNTGELFF. V usage is TRBV5-1 and J usage is TRBJ2-2, with D maybe TRBD2 (5 bases). Germline lookup yields CDR1 SGHRS and CDR2 YFSETQ. Deletions cut 8 bases from V and 1 base from J, with 12 bases between. The CDR3 consists of 14 residues.

The chain has TRBV7-9 and TRBJ1-2, with D unclear. There are 14 residues in the CDR3. CDR1 and CDR2 (germline): SEHNR, FQNEAQ (reference sequence). Trimming took off 6 bases at V and 5 bases at J, with 16 bases between the two ends. The CDR3: CASSSARGGYGYTF. DNA of the CDR3: TGTGCCAGCAGTTCGGCGAGAGGAGGGTATGGCTACACCTTC.

V is TRBV15 and J is TRBJ2-1, with 7 nucleotides matching TRBD2. V was pared by 0 bases and J by 4 bases, with 6 bases of the junction left unmatched. From germline, CDR1 is LNHNV and CDR2 YYDKDF (reference sequence). The CDR3 length is 16 residues. CDR3 DNA sequence: TGTGCCACCAGCAGAGATCCCCAAGCGGGGTACAATGAGCAGTTCTTC. Residues: CATSRDPQAGYNEQFF.

The CDR3 loop is CAWSNTGAHGYTF. The DNA of the CDR3 is TGTGCCTGGAGCAATACAGGGGCCCATGGCTACACCTTC. The chain employs TRBV30 and TRBJ1-2; 7 bases fit TRBD1. The CDR3 is made up of 13 amino acids. V lost 3 bases and J lost 6; bases outside the gene matches: 7. Per germline, CDR1 GTSNPN and CDR2 SVGIG (reference sequence).